This entry describes one TCR beta chain. The clone's antigen remains unknown. No base quality information exists; no much larger clone differs at one position. The data are from a study of OX40 agonist ivuxolimab in advanced cancers. Some background on the complete study: Ivuxolimab, which targeted the costimulatory receptor OX40 (CD134), was an agonistic, fully human IgG2 monoclonal antibody. Intravenous ivuxolimab was administered to patients every 2 weeks at six dose levels: 0.01, 0.1, 0.3, 1.5, 3 and 10 mg/kg. Among the roughly 50 dose-escalation patients, approximately 20 had hepatocellular carcinoma, about 15 melanoma, 9 renal cell carcinoma and 9 head and neck cancer. The dose-escalation cohort was roughly 87% male with a mean age of approximately 60 years, ranging from roughly 20 to 80. Patients were allowed to have had prior anti-PD-1, anti-PD-L1 or anti-CTLA-4 therapy, and around 40% of the dose-escalation patients had previously received checkpoint inhibitors. Three dose-escalation patients achieved partial responses, one with hepatocellular carcinoma and two with cutaneous melanoma. The purpose of peripheral TCRbeta sequencing was to test whether ivuxolimab changed TCR sequence diversity and led to clonal T-cell expansion. The paper describes the monotherapy dose-escalation part (N ≈ 50 patients) of the phase I trial of ivuxolimab.

Genomic DNA was isolated from the sorted cells so that the TCRbeta CDR3 region could be sequenced. TCRbeta CDR3 regions were sequenced using the immunoSEQ Assay. Sourced from immuneACCESS, this table was stored by TCRdb with only in-frame sequences that have V and J called. A share of the clones is absent; for the studies checked, an unresolved V gene accounts for under half, and the remainder has no known explanation. The sample table shows about 73,000 clones, and approximately 90% are seen once. The top ten constitute approximately 11% of the sample. The trial excluded patients who had a history of autoimmune disease or were on systemic immunosuppression. Peripheral blood for TCR sequencing was drawn from every dose cohort at baseline, at cycle 4 day 1 and at cycle 7 day 1. The samples were taken from a phase I, first-in-human, multicenter, open-label dose-escalation trial of ivuxolimab. Adults with locally advanced or metastatic melanoma, renal cell carcinoma, hepatocellular carcinoma or head and neck squamous cell carcinoma were enrolled in the trial. Before TCR sequencing, CD4+ and CD8+ T cells were separately sorted from peripheral blood.

Results the study describes overall, beyond this receptor: Antigen specificity was not determined for the clonally expanded peripheral T cells. In partial responders in the 0.1-3.0 mg/kg groups, normalized peripheral clonal expansion was found to be among the lowest, especially among CD8+ T cells. At doses of 0.1 to 3.0 mg/kg, clonal expansion of both CD4+ and CD8+ T cells in blood was seen between baseline and week 6. On average, CD8+ T cells showed more expanded clones than CD4+ T cells after ivuxolimab. Low levels of normalized T-cell clonal expansion were also seen in some nonresponding patients.

This TCR came from an adult with an advanced solid tumor such as melanoma, head and neck, liver or kidney cancer. Specimen: CD4+ or CD8+ T cells sorted from blood, collected in a trial of the OX40 agonist ivuxolimab.

The sequenced DNA is TGTGCCAGCAACGGGTTACAGGGGCAAGAGACCCAGTACTTC. Translated, this is CASNGLQGQETQYF. The rearranged segments are TRBV2 and TRBJ2-5, with 7 bases matching TRBD1. CDR1 and CDR2, per the germline V gene, are SNHLY and FYNNEI. Trimmed from V: 7 bases; trimmed from J: 2 bases; junction bases lacking a gene match: 7. The CDR3 spans 14 residues, from the cysteine through the phenylalanine. The CDR3 DNA has 42 bases and is translated from base 1. Full variable domain (CDR3 extended with the reference TRBV2 and TRBJ2-5 proteins): EPEVTQTPSHQVTQMGQEVILRCVPISNHLYFYWYRQILGQKVEFLVSFYNNEISEKSEIFDDQFSVERPDGSNFTLKIRSTKLEDSAMYFCASNGLQGQETQYFGPGTRLLVL.